This T cell receptor (beta chain) was captured by sequencing in a study of blood T cell repertoires in COVID-19. Study at large: Samples taken during acute and convalescent COVID-19 were collected in the United States, Italy and Spain. T cells, B-cell-depleted T cells, or PBMCs supplied cDNA or gDNA.

CDR1 and CDR2 from the germline V gene are LNHDA and SQIVND (reference sequence). Trimming took 8 bases from V and 7 from J, leaving 24 bases between them. The CDR3 sequence is 16 residues long. Clones were read by immunoSEQ multiplex PCR, and TCRdb kept only the in-frame ones, dropping some. The sample shows around 100,000 clones, about 83% of them seen only once. The receptor was isolated from a human donor in a cohort sampled during active COVID-19. The sample consisted of peripheral blood. The chain combines TRBV19 with TRBJ2-1; maybe TRBD2 (6 bases). The CDR3 DNA reads TGTGCCAGTGTCGATCGGGGGTCAAGCTTTGGGAATGAGCAGTTCTTC. Translation: CASVDRGSSFGNEQFF.